The T cell receptor (beta chain) described here comes from a study of long-term antiretroviral therapy in people with HIV. Researchers report immunoSEQ v3.0 was run at survey level. The sequencing target was about 35,000-55,000 T-cell genomes per sample. Only in-frame clones appear in the TCRdb table, and some are missing; sequencing was by immunoSEQ multiplex PCR. Among around 26,000 clones listed, around 80% were seen once. Study results and limitations: Dominant in the repertoire at all time points were clones expanded before ART. Older ART regimens were possibly in use when the blood was collected between about 2004 and 2018. Records did not include ART adherence, viral resistance or therapy changes.

This clone has only a few counts. No antigen is known for it. Trimming stripped 7 bases from V and 3 bases from J, with 12 bases between. Germline V gene sequence: CDR1 LNHDA, CDR2 SQIVND (reference sequence). The CDR3 length is 13 residues. The chain couples TRBV19 to TRBJ1-1; D gene uncertain. This receptor was identified in a woman in her 30s with HIV. The starting material was unsorted PBMCs, obtained 1.1 years before starting antiretroviral therapy. In nucleotides, the CDR3 is TGTGCCAGTAAACCCGAGACTGACACTGAAGCTTTCTTT. Translation: CASKPETDTEAFF.